A single sample gave rise to the 5 T cell receptor beta chains below, sequenced in a study of tumour-infiltrating T cells in Burkitt lymphoma. TCRdb's table, derived via immunoSEQ multiplex PCR, lists solely in-frame clones and lacks some. The data show 2,100 or so clones, about three quarters seen once. Sequenced sample: tumor tissue. These receptors were obtained from a human donor with diffuse large B-cell lymphoma.

The chain is built from TRBV5-5 and TRBJ1-1; D might be TRBD1 (6 bases). Trimming took off 3 bases at V and 5 bases at J, with 17 bases between the two ends. The CDR3 sequence is 15 residues long. Germline values: CDR1 SGHKS, CDR2 YYEKEE (reference sequence). The CDR3 DNA is TGTGCCAGCAGCTCGGAGGGCAGGGGAGTGACTGAAGCTTTCTTT. Amino acids: CASSSEGRGVTEAFF.

The CDR3 is CASSPPGTNGNEQFF. The CDR3 DNA is TGTGCCAGCAGCCCCCCCGGGACCAACGGAAATGAGCAGTTCTTC. This rearrangement joins TRBV7-9 to TRBJ2-1; D assignment may be TRBD1 or TRBD2 (5 bases each). The germline V gene encodes CDR1 SEHNR and CDR2 FQNEAQ (reference sequence). Between the trimmed V and J ends, which lost 5 bases and 7 bases, there was a span of 18 bases. The CDR3 sequence is 15 residues long.

This clone was seen only once. The chain carries TRBV10-3 and TRBJ2-1, with 15 bases identical to TRBD2. The length of the CDR3 is 14 residues. Trimming removed 6 bases from V and 7 bases from J; junction bases left unmatched: 1. The germline gives CDR1 ENHRY, CDR2 SYGVKD. CDR3 amino acids: CAISGLAGGNEQFF. The DNA of the CDR3 is TGTGCCATCAGCGGACTAGCGGGAGGGAATGAGCAGTTCTTC.

This clone was seen only a few times. V and J are TRBV6-1 and TRBJ2-5, with 8 bases matching TRBD1. With 4 bases clipped from V and 4 bases from J, the junction kept 5 bases outside the gene matches. The CDR3 is 14 residues long. Germline assignment: CDR1 MNHNS and CDR2 SASEGT. This CDR3 reads CASSGGTGGETQYF. The CDR3 coding sequence is TGTGCCAGCAGTGGCGGGACAGGAGGAGAGACCCAGTACTTC.

V is TRBV7-2 and J is TRBJ2-1, with D perhaps matching TRBD2 (6 bases). Trimming shortened V by 1 base and J by 8 bases, and 18 bases separated the two germline ends. In germline, CDR1 is SGHTA, CDR2 FQGNSA. The CDR3 totals 16 residues. The CDR3 loop is CASSLVGGALGDEQFF. The CDR3 bases are TGTGCCAGCAGCTTAGTTGGCGGGGCTCTCGGGGATGAGCAGTTCTTC.